One sample yielded the 23 T cell receptor beta chains listed below, sequenced in a study of blood T cells in healthy people across ages. A J-beta primer mix and a sample-barcoded 5' primer were used in a second PCR of roughly 7 to 12 cycles. Each CDR3 protein is one row after TCRdb ran MiXCR on the 5' RACE reads. The sample consists of over a million distinct CDR3 sequences, 20% to 25% of them appearing once. This sample also belongs to another study, concerning T cells of mothers and their children.

The sample was blood. The origin of the receptors is a girl aged 2 to 9 in good health.

This clonotype was observed a few times. This chain joins TRBV7-8 and TRBJ1-4, with 7 bases fitting TRBD1. V dropped 5 bases and J dropped 3; count of bases not matched to a gene: 6. The CDR3 totals 15 residues. Germline V CDR1 and CDR2: SGHVS, FQNEAQ. DNA of the CDR3: TGTGCCAGCAGCACAAGACAGGGAGCTAATGAAAAACTGTTTTTT. This codes for CASSTRQGANEKLFF. The full variable domain, with the rest looked up from reference TRBV7-8 and TRBJ1-4, is GAGVSQSPRYKVAKRGQDVALRCDPISGHVSLFWYQQALGQGPEFLTYFQNEAQLDKSGLPSDRFFAERPEGSVSTLKIQRTQQEDSAVYLCASSTRQGANEKLFFGSGTQLSVL.

The V gene is TRBV29-1, the J gene TRBJ2-2; TRBD1 aligns across 7 bases. The J segment lost 4 bases and the V segment lost 7 bases, leaving 12 bases of the junction unmatched. There are 15 residues in the CDR3. The V gene's germline CDR1 is SQVTM and CDR2 ANQGSEA. In DNA, the CDR3 is TGCAGCGCCAGCGACAGGGATTGGGGCACCGGGGAGCTGTTTTTT. It yields the protein CSASDRDWGTGELFF.

The V and J genes are TRBV14 and TRBJ2-1; D uncertain. Trimming removed 9 bases at V and 2 bases at J, with 17 bases between. Germline CDR1 reads SGHDN; CDR2 reads FVKESK. This CDR3 has 15 residues. CDR3 sequence: CASQPFLLAYNEQFF. The DNA of the CDR3 is TGTGCCAGTCAACCTTTCCTCCTCGCCTACAATGAGCAGTTCTTC.

The chain is built from TRBV7-6 and TRBJ1-4; 7 positions match TRBD1. The V segment lost 6 bases and the J segment 1 base; nucleotides outside the gene matches: 8. The CDR3 loop spans 16 amino acids. Per germline, CDR1 SGHVS and CDR2 FNYEAQ. CDR3 amino acids: CASSQGYRGTNEKLFF. The CDR3, as DNA: TGTGCCAGCAGTCAAGGGTACAGGGGAACTAATGAAAAACTGTTTTTT.

This clonotype was found a few times. The J gene is TRBJ1-6, the V gene TRBV7-2; 7 bases are shared with TRBD1. Germline V CDR1 and CDR2: SGHTA, FQGNSA. Trimming removed 5 bases from V and 5 bases from J; junction bases left unmatched: 9. The CDR3 has 16 amino acids. CDR3 sequence (DNA): TGTGCCAGCAGCGACTCACAGGGGTCCCATAATTCACCCCTCCACTTT. Translation gives CASSDSQGSHNSPLHF.

The V call is TRBV7-9, the J call TRBJ2-2, with 12 positions matching TRBD2. The CDR3 sequence is 17 residues long. The V gene end was trimmed by 4 bases and the J gene end by 6 bases; junction bases not matched to a gene: 9. CDR1 and CDR2 from the germline V gene are SEHNR and FQNEAQ (reference sequence). The CDR3 DNA sequence: TGTGCCAGCAGCTCTTCGACTAGCGGGAGTTTTGCCGGGGAGCTGTTTTTT. It translates to CASSSSTSGSFAGELFF.

This clonotype was detected only once. A much larger clone is a single base away; this may be a read error. The V gene is TRBV6-5, the J gene TRBJ1-5; D possibly corresponds to TRBD1 (5 bases). Germline values: CDR1 MNHEY, CDR2 SVGAGI. The ends were cut back, 4 bases at V and 4 bases at J, with 8 bases in the middle. The CDR3 is made up of 13 amino acids. In nucleotides, the CDR3 is TGTGCCAGCAGTTCAAAGGGGAATCAGCCCCAGCATTTT. It encodes CASSSKGNQPQHF.

This clonotype was counted between two and nine times. The CDR3 loop is CASSPTTTPSGSFTDTQYF. CDR3 DNA sequence: TGTGCCAGCAGTCCCACTACCACCCCTAGCGGGAGTTTCACAGATACGCAGTATTTT. This chain uses TRBV12-3 or TRBV12-4 with TRBJ2-3, with TRBD2 matching 10 bases. The CDR3 extends over 19 amino acids. V lost 5 bases and J lost 2; bases outside the gene matches: 16.

This clonotype was detected a few times. The rearrangement uses TRBV5-1 and TRBJ2-5; 7 bases map to TRBD2. The DNA end is more similar to TRBJ2-7, so the J call may be wrong. There are 16 residues in the CDR3. The V gene's germline CDR1 is SGHRS and CDR2 YFSETQ. The CDR3 loop is CASSPGSSGPQYEQYF. The CDR3 DNA is TGCGCCAGCAGCCCCGGGTCTAGCGGTCCGCAATACGAGCAGTACTTC.

The chain is built from TRBV28 and TRBJ2-1; tentatively, D is TRBD2 (6 bases). The CDR3 runs 15 residues. Germline assignment: CDR1 MDHEN and CDR2 SYDVKM. Between the trimmed V and J ends, which lost 3 bases and 10 bases, there was a span of 19 bases. The CDR3 region is CASSLAVPGVEEQFF. The CDR3 nucleotides are TGTGCCAGCAGTTTGGCCGTTCCGGGAGTAGAAGAGCAGTTCTTC.

V and J are TRBV9 and TRBJ2-1, with no clear D. The CDR3 extends over 14 amino acids. V was trimmed by 7 bases and J by 0 bases, leaving 11 bases between them. Germline CDR1 is SGDLS and CDR2 is YYNGEE. Here the CDR3 reads CASGMGISYNEQFF. The CDR3 nucleotides are TGTGCCAGCGGTATGGGGATCTCCTACAATGAGCAGTTCTTC.

This clonotype has a handful of counts. The chain joins TRBV5-1 to TRBJ2-2, with a tentative D call TRBD2 (6 bases). Germline assignment: CDR1 SGHRS and CDR2 YFSETQ. This CDR3 is 15 amino acids long. V lost 0 bases and J 4 bases, leaving 10 bases between the germline ends. CDR3 loop: CASSLAAGRTGELFF. DNA for the CDR3: TGCGCCAGCAGCTTGGCGGCGGGGCGCACCGGGGAGCTGTTTTTT.

This sequence joins TRBV6-2 or TRBV6-3 and TRBJ2-2; 14 bases map to TRBD2. This CDR3 region has 19 residues. CDR1 and CDR2 (germline): MNHEY, SVGEGT. After removal of 6 bases from V and 4 bases from J, the junction contained 13 bases not matched to a gene. The CDR3 spells CASSLLLTSGRALTGELFF. The CDR3 coding sequence is TGTGCCAGCAGCCTACTACTGACTAGCGGGAGGGCCCTCACCGGGGAGCTGTTTTTT.

The chain employs TRBV25-1 and TRBJ1-1; D unclear. The germline CDR1 and CDR2 sequences are MGHDK and SYGVNS. The CDR3 runs to 15 residues. V was clipped by 2 bases and J by 0 bases, with 10 bases between them. The CDR3 region has the DNA TGTGCCAGCAGTGAAGATGTGGGGATGAACACTGAAGCTTTCTTT. As protein: CASSEDVGMNTEAFF.

In its sample, this clonotype was seen a few times. This chain links TRBV6-5 with TRBJ2-3; a possible D gene is TRBD2 (7 bases). CDR3 length: 16 residues. Germline CDR1 MNHEY, CDR2 SVGAGI. V gave up 5 bases and J gave up 2 bases, with 17 bases separating them. CDR3 bases: TGTGCCAGCAGTCCCCCCCCGGCGGGGGCCACAGATACGCAGTATTTT. It codes for CASSPPPAGATDTQYF.

V usage is TRBV12-3 or TRBV12-4 and J usage is TRBJ1-2, with D possibly being TRBD1 (5 bases). The ends were cut back, 3 bases at V and 6 bases at J, with 11 bases in the middle. This CDR3 contains 13 residues. The CDR3 loop reads CASSFGTEDGYTF. DNA for the CDR3: TGTGCCAGCAGTTTCGGGACGGAGGATGGCTACACCTTC.

The chain employs TRBV7-8 and TRBJ2-1; no definite D call. The CDR3 is 16 residues long. Germline CDR1 and CDR2: SGHVS and FQNEAQ. The ends were cut back, 1 base at V and 4 bases at J, with 14 bases in the middle. CDR3: CASSLEIRLAYNEQFF. CDR3 DNA sequence: TGTGCCAGCAGCTTAGAAATCAGGTTAGCTTACAATGAGCAGTTCTTC.

This chain links TRBV20-1 with TRBJ2-5; TRBD2 might be the D (5 bases). Germline CDR1 reads DFQATT; CDR2 reads SNEGSKA (reference sequence). The V end was cut by 3 bases, the J end by 5 bases, with 19 bases between. The CDR3 totals 15 residues. The DNA for the CDR3 is TGCAGTGCTAGTTTCATTAGCGCGGTTGGCGAGACCCAGTACTTC. Encoded protein: CSASFISAVGETQYF.

This chain joins TRBV28 and TRBJ2-5, with TRBD2 identical over 11 bases. The J segment lost 1 base and the V segment lost 7 bases, leaving 8 bases of the junction unmatched. CDR1 and CDR2 (germline): MDHEN, SYDVKM. This CDR3 is 16 amino acids long. The DNA for the CDR3 is TGTGCCAGCAACCGTACTAGCGGGGGATTCCAAGAGACCCAGTACTTC. It is translated as CASNRTSGGFQETQYF.

The V gene is TRBV7-2, the J gene TRBJ2-2, with 9 bases that match TRBD1. The CDR3 length is 17 residues. Germline loops: CDR1 SGHTA, CDR2 FQGNSA. Trimming removed 5 bases from V and 4 bases from J; junction bases left unmatched: 11. CDR3 residues: CASSLRRGTGSTGELFF. CDR3 bases: TGTGCCAGCAGCCTACGGCGGGGGACAGGGAGCACCGGGGAGCTGTTTTTT.

The rearrangement links TRBV29-1 to TRBJ1-1; D ambiguous. Germline V CDR1 and CDR2: SQVTM, ANQGSEA. This CDR3 region has 13 residues. V lost 4 bases and J lost 1, with 10 bases in between. CDR3 sequence (DNA): TGCAGCGTTGGTAATGGAGGGAACACTGAAGCTTTCTTT. It encodes CSVGNGGNTEAFF.

This clonotype was counted between two and nine times. J is TRBJ2-7 and V is TRBV29-1; no firm D call. Germline V gene lookup returns CDR1 SQVTM and CDR2 ANQGSEA. The CDR3 loop spans 13 amino acids. Trimming pared 4 bases from V and 2 bases from J, leaving 12 bases between. The CDR3 sequence is CSVGSGFPYEQYF. The CDR3 DNA follows: TGCAGCGTTGGGAGTGGGTTTCCCTACGAGCAGTACTTC.

This clonotype appeared a few times. CDR3 DNA: TGTGCCAGCTCATCACAACCGGGACAGTTTGAGACCCAGTACTTC. Translated: CASSSQPGQFETQYF. The V and J genes are TRBV18 and TRBJ2-5, with TRBD1 matching 7 bases. Germline CDR1 is KGHSH and CDR2 is LQKENI. The CDR3 contains 15 residues. The V gene end was trimmed by 5 bases and the J gene end by 5 bases; junction bases not matched to a gene: 11.